The next 18 T cell receptor beta chains were all read from a single sample in a study of blood T cell repertoires in COVID-19. The repertoire was sequenced with immunoSEQ multiplex PCR; TCRdb's copy has only in-frame clones and lacks some. The sample consists of about 94,000 clones, approximately 80% of them appearing once. The material sequenced was peripheral blood. These receptors were obtained from a human donor in a cohort sampled during active COVID-19.

The chain joins TRBV19 to TRBJ1-1, with D tentatively TRBD1 (6 bases). The CDR3 covers 14 residues. Looked up from germline, CDR1 is LNHDA and CDR2 is SQIVND (reference sequence). Trimming pared 5 bases from V and 7 bases from J, leaving 17 bases between. CDR3 coding DNA: TGTGCCAGTAGTGGTAACAGGGCCGTGGGTGAAGCTTTCTTT. Protein product: CASSGNRAVGEAFF.

The chain couples TRBV27 to TRBJ1-2; no clear D. V was clipped by 6 bases and J by 8 bases, with 16 bases between them. This CDR3 contains 13 residues. Per germline, CDR1 MNHEY and CDR2 SMNVEV (reference sequence). The CDR3 region has the DNA TGTGCCAGCAGCTATAACCAGGCGGGAGGCTACACCTTC. It yields the protein CASSYNQAGGYTF.

The chain recombines TRBV19 with TRBJ1-1; TRBD1 agrees at 9 bases. The CDR3 spans 14 residues. Germline V lookup: CDR1 LNHDA, CDR2 SQIVND (reference sequence). Trimming removed 5 bases from V and 1 base from J; junction bases left unmatched: 2. In DNA form, the CDR3 reads TGTGCCAGTAGTCTGGGACAGGGGAACACTGAAGCTTTCTTT. Translating it yields CASSLGQGNTEAFF.

This chain links TRBV27 with TRBJ2-7; 9 bases map to TRBD2. Germline V lookup: CDR1 MNHEY, CDR2 SMNVEV (reference sequence). The CDR3 consists of 15 residues. V gave up 6 bases and J gave up 6 bases; unmatched junction bases: 12. CDR3 nucleotide sequence: TGTGCCAGCAGACCCTCCATAGCGGGAGTCGCCGAGCAGTACTTC. Its translation: CASRPSIAGVAEQYF.

This chain connects TRBV5-7 to TRBJ2-7; 8 bases map to TRBD1. TRBV5-7 is assigned to the ORF class and has an uncertain function. Trimming at V came to 1 base and at J to 5 bases, leaving 14 bases not matched to a gene. CDR3 length: 17 amino acids. CDR3 protein: CASSLTQRDRPVDEQYF. The DNA of the CDR3 is TGTGCCAGCAGCTTGACCCAAAGGGACAGGCCGGTGGACGAGCAGTACTTC.

The chain recombines TRBV18 with TRBJ2-7; a weak D match, TRBD1 (6 bases). The V and J ends lost 3 bases and 9 bases respectively, with 27 bases between them. The CDR3 totals 17 residues. Germline assignment: CDR1 KGHSH and CDR2 LQKENI. The DNA for the CDR3 is TGTGCCAGCTCACCCACCGTCCCGGTCGATGAGGGGGATCGGCAGTACTTC. This encodes CASSPTVPVDEGDRQYF.

V gene TRBV6-5 combines with J gene TRBJ2-7, with 7 bases that match TRBD2. CDR3 size: 13 residues. Germline CDR1 reads MNHEY; CDR2 reads SVGAGI. In nucleotides, the CDR3 is TGTGCTGCCACTATGGGACTACTAAGCGAGCAGTACTTC. This encodes CAATMGLLSEQYF.

In its sample, this clone was seen once. The rearrangement uses TRBV5-1 and TRBJ2-7, with 7 nucleotides matching TRBD1. Germline lookup yields CDR1 SGHRS and CDR2 YFSETQ. The CDR3 length is 14 residues. Trimming cost V 3 bases and J 2 bases; bases outside gene matches: 5. DNA of the CDR3: TGCGCCAGCAGCTGGAGACAGGGACCCTACGAGCAGTACTTC. Amino acids: CASSWRQGPYEQYF. Filled out from reference TRBV5-1 and TRBJ2-7, the complete variable domain reads KAGVTQTPRYLIKTRGQQVTLSCSPISGHRSVSWYQQTPGQGLQFLFEYFSETQRNKGNFPGRFSGRQFSNSRSEMNVSTLELGDSALYLCASSWRQGPYEQYFGPGTRLTVT.

The CDR3 here is CASSYSRGGGDYEQYF. The DNA for the CDR3 is TGTGCCAGCAGTTACTCACGCGGAGGAGGCGACTACGAGCAGTACTTC. This chain links TRBV6-5 with TRBJ2-7; possible D gene TRBD2, 5 bases. V was clipped by 0 bases and J by 3 bases, with 15 bases between them. The CDR3 contains 16 residues. Germline V CDR1 and CDR2: MNHEY, SVGAGI.

The genes are TRBV24-1 and TRBJ1-2; 10 nucleotides line up with TRBD1. This CDR3 contains 15 residues. V gave up 4 bases and J gave up 4 bases; unmatched junction bases: 5. CDR1 is KGHDR and CDR2 is SFDVKD in the germline V gene. The CDR3 protein is CATSDPGQGIYGYTF. CDR3 coding DNA: TGTGCCACCAGTGACCCGGGACAGGGGATCTATGGCTACACCTTC.

The chain employs TRBV27 and TRBJ1-2; weak D call: TRBD1 (5 bases). Between the trimmed V and J ends, which lost 6 bases and 0 bases, there was a span of 8 bases. The germline V gene has CDR1 MNHEY and CDR2 SMNVEV (reference sequence). This CDR3 comprises 13 residues. The CDR3 loop reads CASRGGTNYGYTF. CDR3 DNA sequence: TGTGCCAGCAGGGGGGGGACTAACTATGGCTACACCTTC.

The V gene is TRBV5-1, the J gene TRBJ1-5; 9 bases map to TRBD1. The CDR3 sequence is 18 residues long. Trimming removed 0 bases from V and 1 base from J; junction bases left unmatched: 8. Germline loops: CDR1 SGHRS, CDR2 YFSETQ. The CDR3 DNA sequence: TGCGCCAGCAGCTTGGGAACAGGGGGCGCGAGAAGCAATCAGCCCCAGCATTTT. Translating gives CASSLGTGGARSNQPQHF.

The rearrangement uses TRBV13 and TRBJ2-7; a possible D gene is TRBD2 (6 bases). The V and J ends lost 3 bases and 2 bases respectively, with 11 bases between them. Germline lookup yields CDR1 PRHDT and CDR2 FYEKMQ (reference sequence). This CDR3 is 14 amino acids long. The CDR3 reads CASSLTSPPYEQYF. The CDR3, as DNA: TGTGCCAGCAGCTTGACTAGTCCGCCCTACGAGCAGTACTTC. The variable domain in full, with the rest retrieved from reference TRBV13 and TRBJ2-7, is AAGVIQSPRHLIKEKRETATLKCYPIPRHDTVYWYQQGPGQDPQFLISFYEKMQSDKGSIPDRFSAQQFSDYHSELNMSSLELGDSALYFCASSLTSPPYEQYFGPGTRLTVT.

The genes are TRBV3-1 (or the pseudogene TRBV3-2) and TRBJ1-1; weak D call: TRBD1 (5 bases). The CDR3 length is 14 residues. V was shortened by 0 bases and J by 5 bases, with 10 bases between the two germline ends. Germline loops: CDR1 LGHDT, CDR2 YNNKEL (reference sequence). The CDR3 reads CASSQEAGRTEAFF. The CDR3 nucleotides read TGTGCCAGCAGCCAAGAGGCAGGGCGGACTGAAGCTTTCTTT.

CDR3 in amino acids: CASSLWGTSYEQYF. CDR3 sequence (DNA): TGTGCCAGCAGCTTGTGGGGGACATCCTACGAGCAGTACTTC. The V call is TRBV5-6, the J call TRBJ2-7; the D gene is possibly TRBD1 (6 bases). This CDR3 is built from 14 residues. The germline gives CDR1 SGHDT, CDR2 YYEEEE. Trimming cost V 1 base and J 1 base, with 9 bases left between them.

The chain uses TRBV28 and TRBJ2-5; maybe TRBD1 (7 bases). Trimming shortened V by 6 bases and J by 5 bases, and 16 bases separated the two germline ends. The CDR3 is made up of 14 amino acids. CDR1 and CDR2 (germline): MDHEN, SYDVKM. The CDR3 region has the DNA TGTGCCAGCAGCCGTCAGACAGGGAGGGAGACCCAGTACTTC. It codes for CASSRQTGRETQYF.

The chain employs TRBV19 and TRBJ2-7, with 10 positions matching TRBD2. This CDR3 contains 20 residues. Per germline, CDR1 LNHDA and CDR2 SQIVND (reference sequence). The V segment lost 0 bases and the J segment 2 bases; nucleotides outside the gene matches: 16. The CDR3 DNA is TGTGCCAGTAGTATAGAGCCTAGCGGGAGACCGAAAACTCCTCCCTACGAGCAGTACTTC. This encodes CASSIEPSGRPKTPPYEQYF.

The V gene is TRBV18, the J gene TRBJ1-6; 8 positions match TRBD1. CDR3 length: 16 amino acids. Germline-derived CDR1 and CDR2 are KGHSH and LQKENI. With V trimmed by 4 bases and J by 5 bases, 7 bases remained unmatched. As DNA, the CDR3 is TGTGCCAGCTCACTCCAGGGGGCTCTTGATAATTCACCCCTCCACTTT. Residues: CASSLQGALDNSPLHF.